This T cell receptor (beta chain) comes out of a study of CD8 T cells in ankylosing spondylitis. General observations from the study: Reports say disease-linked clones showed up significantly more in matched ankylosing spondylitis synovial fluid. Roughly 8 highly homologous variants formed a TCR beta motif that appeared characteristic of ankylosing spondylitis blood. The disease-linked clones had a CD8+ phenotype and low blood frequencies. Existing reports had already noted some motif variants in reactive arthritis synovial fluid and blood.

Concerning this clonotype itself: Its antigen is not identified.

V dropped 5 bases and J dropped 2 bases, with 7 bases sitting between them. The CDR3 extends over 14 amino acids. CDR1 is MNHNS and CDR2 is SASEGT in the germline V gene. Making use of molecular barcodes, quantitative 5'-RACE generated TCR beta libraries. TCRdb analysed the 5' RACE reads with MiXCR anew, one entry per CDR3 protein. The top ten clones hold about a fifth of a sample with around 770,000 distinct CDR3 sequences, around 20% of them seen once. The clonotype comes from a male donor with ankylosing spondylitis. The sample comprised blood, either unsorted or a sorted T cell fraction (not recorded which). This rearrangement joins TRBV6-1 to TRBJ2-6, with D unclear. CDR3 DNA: TGTGCCAGCAGTCCCGACACTGGGGCCAACGTCCTGACTTTC. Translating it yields CASSPDTGANVLTF.